This passage covers 14 T cell receptor beta chains from one sample sequenced in a study of CD4 T cells in relation to SARS-CoV-2 and coronaviruses. Here immunoSEQ multiplex PCR was the method, and the copy in TCRdb shows in-frame clones only, minus some. Seen here are about 29,000 clones, 78% observed once, and the top ten hold roughly 22%. Unexposed donor CD4+ T cells date from about 2011-2019, before the COVID-19 pandemic. After ten to eleven days of culture, CD4+ T cells were isolated. Antigen specificity for these receptors is unknown. Source material: CD4+ T cells from PBMCs, cultured in vitro. The receptors were gathered from a human donor in good health.

This clone is a singleton in its sample. This chain joins TRBV18 and TRBJ2-7; D perhaps matches TRBD1 (7 bases). CDR1 and CDR2 from the germline V gene are KGHSH and LQKENI. Deletions cut 2 bases from V and 2 bases from J, with 22 bases between. The length of the CDR3 is 18 residues. CDR3 residues: CASSPARSQGGATYEQYF. As DNA, the CDR3 is TGTGCCAGCTCACCAGCCCGATCCCAGGGGGGTGCTACCTACGAGCAGTACTTC.

The chain is built from TRBV7-8 and TRBJ2-7; D is ambiguous. This CDR3 region has 14 residues. V was pared by 6 bases and J by 6 bases, with 18 bases between. Germline V lookup: CDR1 SGHVS, CDR2 FQNEAQ. Here the CDR3 DNA reads TGTGCCAGCAGAAAAAGGTGGGAAGGTGGCGAGCAGTACTTC. Translating it yields CASRKRWEGGEQYF.

The rearrangement uses TRBV2 and TRBJ1-1, with TRBD1 identical over 10 bases. Germline CDR1 and CDR2: SNHLY and FYNNEI. CDR3 length equals 15 residues. V lost 5 bases to trimming and J lost 5 bases; unmatched junction nucleotides: 8. CDR3 in DNA: TGTGCCAGCAGTCGGGACAGGGGTTCAGGGACTGAAGCTTTCTTT. Its translation: CASSRDRGSGTEAFF. The variable domain in full, completed from reference TRBV2 and TRBJ1-1, reads EPEVTQTPSHQVTQMGQEVILRCVPISNHLYFYWYRQILGQKVEFLVSFYNNEISEKSEIFDDQFSVERPDGSNFTLKIRSTKLEDSAMYFCASSRDRGSGTEAFFGQGTRLTVV.

V and J are TRBV5-4 and TRBJ1-2, with D possibly being TRBD1 (6 bases). Deletions cut 0 bases from V and 3 bases from J, with 12 bases between. CDR1 SGHNT and CDR2 YYREEE come from the germline V gene (reference sequence). The CDR3 is 15 residues long. The CDR3 protein is CASSLAGNRDYGYTF. CDR3 nucleotide sequence: TGTGCCAGCAGCTTGGCCGGGAACAGGGACTATGGCTACACCTTC.

This CDR3 reads CATKRGGADTGELFF. As DNA, the CDR3 is TGTGCCACCAAACGAGGCGGGGCTGACACCGGGGAGCTGTTTTTT. V usage is TRBV7-2 and J usage is TRBJ2-2; the D gene is possibly TRBD2 (6 bases). V lost 10 bases to trimming and J lost 3 bases, with 18 bases between them. Germline V gene sequence: CDR1 SGHTA, CDR2 FQGNSA. The CDR3 sequence is 15 residues long.

The rearrangement links TRBV5-1 to TRBJ2-7; 8 bases are a match to TRBD1. Germline CDR1 and CDR2: SGHRS and YFSETQ. Trimming removed 4 bases from V and 3 bases from J; junction bases left unmatched: 12. The CDR3 is made up of 16 amino acids. The DNA for the CDR3 is TGCGCCAGCAGCCTGCAACCGACGACAGGGGACTACGAGCAGTACTTC. This encodes CASSLQPTTGDYEQYF.

As regards this clone: Other DNA sequences in the same sample also yield this CDR3. The V and J genes are TRBV5-6 and TRBJ1-4, with unresolved D. Germline V gene data show CDR1 as SGHDT and CDR2 as YYEEEE. Deletions cut 2 bases from V and 4 bases from J, with 6 bases between. This CDR3 is 13 amino acids long. CDR3 residues: CASSFSINEKLFF. CDR3 bases: TGTGCCAGCAGCTTCAGTATTAATGAAAAACTGTTTTTT. Together with reference TRBV5-6 and TRBJ1-4, the CDR3 gives the full variable domain: DAGVTQSPTHLIKTRGQQVTLRCSPKSGHDTVSWYQQALGQGPQFIFQYYEEEERQRGNFPDRFSGHQFPNYSSELNVNALLLGDSALYLCASSFSINEKLFFGSGTQLSVL.

J is TRBJ1-5 and V is TRBV7-8; a possible D gene is TRBD1 (5 bases). V dropped 4 bases and J dropped 0 bases, with 13 bases sitting between them. The germline CDR1 and CDR2 sequences are SGHVS and FQNEAQ. This CDR3 is 16 amino acids long. The CDR3 bases are TGTGCCAGCAGCTCTCGACCGACAGCTAGCAATCAGCCCCAGCATTTT. Translating gives CASSSRPTASNQPQHF.

This rearrangement joins TRBV7-3 to TRBJ2-1; 7 nucleotides align to TRBD2. The CDR3 is 13 residues long. Germline V lookup: CDR1 SGHTA, CDR2 FQGTGA. After removal of 5 bases from V and 5 bases from J, the junction contained 3 bases not matched to a gene. The CDR3 DNA sequence: TGTGCCAGCAGCCGGGGGGTTAACAATGAGCAGTTCTTC. This translates into CASSRGVNNEQFF.

This chain uses TRBV27 with TRBJ1-2; 7 bases line up with TRBD1. Germline loops: CDR1 MNHEY, CDR2 SMNVEV (reference sequence). V dropped 5 bases and J dropped 2; count of bases not matched to a gene: 8. The CDR3 consists of 15 residues. The CDR3 reads CASSPDRGLNYGYTF. CDR3 in DNA: TGTGCCAGCAGTCCAGATAGGGGGCTGAACTATGGCTACACCTTC.

This clone has just one count. The V call is TRBV5-6, the J call TRBJ1-3, with a weak D call TRBD1 (6 bases). Germline assignment: CDR1 SGHDT and CDR2 YYEEEE. Trimming took 0 bases from V and 0 from J, leaving 7 bases between them. The CDR3 contains 15 residues. CDR3 DNA sequence: TGTGCCAGCAGCTTGGGGGGGCTCTCTGGAAACACCATATATTTT. This sequence encodes CASSLGGLSGNTIYF. Looking up the rest from reference TRBV5-6 and TRBJ1-3 gives the full variable domain: DAGVTQSPTHLIKTRGQQVTLRCSPKSGHDTVSWYQQALGQGPQFIFQYYEEEERQRGNFPDRFSGHQFPNYSSELNVNALLLGDSALYLCASSLGGLSGNTIYFGEGSWLTVV.

Details on this clone: At one end, the junction sequence differs from germline, possibly due to a read error. CDR3 sequence (DNA): TGTGCCAGCAATGAACAGGGAAACATTCAGTACTTC. Translation: CASNEQGNIQYF. J is TRBJ2-4 and V is TRBV2; possible D gene TRBD1, 6 bases. The CDR3 totals 12 residues. CDR1 is SNHLY and CDR2 is FYNNEI in the germline V gene.

This clone has a handful of counts. The chain combines TRBV11-2 with TRBJ1-1, with TRBD1 matching over 10 bases. Trimming at V came to 6 bases and at J to 5 bases, leaving 9 bases not matched to a gene. CDR1 and CDR2 (germline): SGHAT, FQNNGV. The CDR3 totals 15 residues. The CDR3: CASRTDRGGGTEAFF. The CDR3 DNA reads TGTGCCAGCAGAACGGACAGGGGGGGAGGGACTGAAGCTTTCTTT.

The V call is TRBV6-2 or TRBV6-3, the J call TRBJ2-3; 10 positions agree with TRBD1. This CDR3 region has 15 residues. Unmatched junction bases numbered 3, after V lost 6 bases and J lost 0 bases. The germline V gene has CDR1 MNHEY and CDR2 SVGEGT. Here the CDR3 DNA reads TGTGCCAGCAGCTCGGGACAGGGGAGCACAGATACGCAGTATTTT. Protein sequence: CASSSGQGSTDTQYF.